The 23 T cell receptor beta chains below were found in one sample sequenced in a study of T cells after yellow fever vaccination. MiXCR, run by TCRdb on the 5' RACE reads, gives a single entry per CDR3 protein. The profile shows fewer than 350,000 distinct CDR3 sequences, 3.6% of them singletons. The sample consisted of PBMCs, taken on the day of the yellow fever booster vaccination. The receptors come from a man aged 18-30 years who received the YFV17D yellow fever vaccine.

J is TRBJ2-7 and V is TRBV6-2 or TRBV6-3, with D perhaps matching TRBD2 (5 bases). Germline CDR1 and CDR2: MNHEY and SVGEGT. V lost 6 bases and J lost 2, with 14 bases in between. The CDR3 totals 14 residues. The CDR3 here is CASSELGSAYEQYV. For the CDR3, the DNA is TGTGCCAGCAGCGAGTTGGGGAGCGCCTACGAGCAGTACGTC.

This clonotype was counted only a few times. The rearrangement links TRBV20-1 to TRBJ2-3; D is undetermined. The V gene's germline CDR1 is DFQATT and CDR2 SNEGSKA (reference sequence). Trimming removed 4 bases at V and 2 bases at J, with 7 bases between. The CDR3 loop spans 12 amino acids. CDR3 loop: CSAIDNTDTQYF. The CDR3 nucleotides are TGCAGTGCTATCGACAACACAGATACGCAGTATTTT.

This clonotype appeared a few times. This chain uses TRBV9 with TRBJ1-4; possibly TRBD1 for D (5 bases). CDR3 length: 15 residues. V was shortened by 3 bases and J by 8 bases, with 17 bases between the two germline ends. Germline-derived CDR1 and CDR2 are SGDLS and YYNGEE. CDR3 nucleotide sequence: TGTGCCAGCAGCGGCGGCCTGGGGCTTCCGGAAAAACTGTTTTTT. This translates into CASSGGLGLPEKLFF.

This clonotype was counted a few times. The gene calls are TRBV18 and TRBJ1-6; no reliable D call. The CDR3 extends over 14 amino acids. The ends were cut back, 3 bases at V and 10 bases at J, with 13 bases in the middle. CDR1 and CDR2 (germline): KGHSH, LQKENI. DNA of the CDR3: TGTGCCAGCTCACCCTCAACGGATAGCTCACCCCTCCACTTT. Translated, it gives CASSPSTDSSPLHF. Together with reference TRBV18 and TRBJ1-6, the CDR3 gives the full variable domain: NAGVMQNPRHLVRRRGQEARLRCSPMKGHSHVYWYRQLPEEGLKFMVYLQKENIIDESGMPKERFSAEFPKEGPSILRIQQVVRGDSAAYFCASSPSTDSSPLHFGNGTRLTVT.

The chain has TRBV19 and TRBJ1-2; D remains ambiguous. Germline CDR1 LNHDA, CDR2 SQIVND (reference sequence). Between the trimmed V and J ends, which lost 1 base and 8 bases, there was a span of 14 bases. CDR3 length: 14 residues. The CDR3 DNA sequence: TGTGCCAGTAGTATAGTCCTGGGGAGGATCGGCTACACCTTC. Its protein is CASSIVLGRIGYTF.

The chain has TRBV20-1 and TRBJ2-7; 8 positions agree with TRBD2. V gave up 6 bases and J gave up 1 base; unmatched junction bases: 5. The CDR3 runs to 13 residues. Germline assignment: CDR1 DFQATT and CDR2 SNEGSKA (reference sequence). CDR3 DNA: TGCAGTGCGGCCGGGGGGGCATCCTACGAGCAGTACTTC. This encodes CSAAGGASYEQYF.

This clonotype was observed at least ten times. The chain has TRBV7-2 and TRBJ2-5; D remains ambiguous. V lost 7 bases and J lost 0, with 12 bases in between. Germline V lookup: CDR1 SGHTA, CDR2 FQGNSA. The CDR3 is made up of 14 amino acids. The CDR3 sequence is CASTPSRNQETQYF. The CDR3 DNA reads as TGTGCCAGCACCCCCTCTAGGAACCAAGAGACCCAGTACTTC.

The genes are TRBV5-4 and TRBJ2-5; the D gene is possibly TRBD1 (6 bases). Germline lookup yields CDR1 SGHNT and CDR2 YYREEE (reference sequence). V dropped 1 base and J dropped 3 bases, with 7 bases sitting between them. This CDR3 comprises 13 residues. The CDR3 spells CASSLHREETQYF. In DNA, the CDR3 is TGTGCCAGCAGCTTGCACAGGGAAGAGACCCAGTACTTC.

The genes are TRBV9 and TRBJ2-2; D gene unclear. The CDR3 extends over 16 amino acids. Germline lookup yields CDR1 SGDLS and CDR2 YYNGEE. Trimming took 0 bases from V and 1 from J, leaving 10 bases between them. DNA for the CDR3: TGTGCCAGCAGCGTAGAGAACCCCTTGAACACCGGGGAGCTGTTTTTT. Protein sequence: CASSVENPLNTGELFF. The full variable domain, its missing parts supplied by reference TRBV9 and TRBJ2-2, is DSGVTQTPKHLITATGQRVTLRCSPRSGDLSVYWYQQSLDQGLQFLIQYYNGEERAKGNILERFSAQQFPDLHSELNLSSLELGDSALYFCASSVENPLNTGELFFGEGSRLTVL.

The chain uses TRBV10-3 and TRBJ1-2; no clear D gene. Germline V CDR1 and CDR2: ENHRY, SYGVKD. V lost 2 bases to trimming and J lost 8 bases, with 15 bases between them. This CDR3 has 14 amino acids. As DNA, the CDR3 is TGTGCCATCAGTGAGGCCTCGAGGGTCGGCGGCTACACCTTC. Translated: CAISEASRVGGYTF.

The table lists this clonotype with many counts. The chain is built from TRBV7-2 and TRBJ1-1; D remains ambiguous. V was trimmed by 2 bases and J by 3 bases, leaving 7 bases between them. CDR1 SGHTA and CDR2 FQGNSA come from the germline V gene. This CDR3 is built from 13 residues. CDR3 in DNA: TGTGCCAGCAGCTTATCCAGCTACACTGAAGCTTTCTTT. Protein sequence: CASSLSSYTEAFF.

This rearrangement joins TRBV7-2 to TRBJ1-3; no clear D. The CDR3 consists of 16 residues. Trimming left V 5 bases short and J 0 bases short, with 14 bases between. Germline V lookup: CDR1 SGHTA, CDR2 FQGNSA. CDR3 in DNA: TGTGCCAGCAGCGCAAGGCCGGGGAACTCTGGAAACACCATATATTTT. It yields the protein CASSARPGNSGNTIYF.

This clonotype was recorded a few times. The chain recombines TRBV5-7 with TRBJ2-3, with 10 bases that match TRBD1. TRBV5-7 is given ORF status, its function remaining uncertain. The junction had 3 bases not matched to a gene; V was cut back by 0 bases and J by 2 bases. CDR3 size: 16 residues. CDR3 DNA sequence: TGTGCCAGCAGCTTGGGGGACAGGGGTCACACAGATACGCAGTATTTT. This gives the protein CASSLGDRGHTDTQYF.

There are many counts of this clonotype. The chain recombines TRBV11-2 with TRBJ2-5, with D perhaps matching TRBD1 or TRBD2 (6 bases each). V was shortened by 5 bases and J by 5 bases, with 18 bases between the two germline ends. Germline V gene sequence: CDR1 SGHAT, CDR2 FQNNGV. There are 15 residues in the CDR3. As DNA, the CDR3 is TGTGCCAGCAGCCGCCGGGGGCTAACGGACGAGACCCAGTACTTC. Translating gives CASSRRGLTDETQYF.

The sample holds a few counts of this clonotype. This sequence joins TRBV4-3 and TRBJ1-1; the D is unclear. Germline assignment: CDR1 LGHNA and CDR2 YSLEER. V was shortened by 1 base and J by 3 bases, with 15 bases between the two germline ends. This CDR3 spans 16 amino acids. The CDR3: CASSQGRPPTYTEAFF. CDR3 bases: TGCGCCAGCAGCCAAGGACGACCTCCCACTTACACTGAAGCTTTCTTT.

V usage is TRBV19 and J usage is TRBJ2-7, with TRBD1 identical over 8 bases. The CDR3 covers 19 residues. CDR1 is LNHDA and CDR2 is SQIVND in the germline V gene (reference sequence). With V trimmed by 4 bases and J by 2 bases, 19 bases remained unmatched. The CDR3 region is CASSKRDWTGRISTYEQYF. Written as DNA, the CDR3 is TGTGCCAGTAGTAAACGGGACTGGACAGGGCGAATTTCCACCTACGAGCAGTACTTC.

The chain is built from TRBV7-9 and TRBJ2-3, with 8 bases matching TRBD2. The CDR3 has 16 amino acids. J was trimmed by 4 bases and V by 5 bases; bases with no gene match: 11. Per germline, CDR1 SEHNR and CDR2 FQNEAQ (reference sequence). The CDR3 here is CASSPRRAGGSDTQYF. The CDR3 DNA is TGTGCCAGCAGCCCCCGGAGGGCGGGGGGTTCAGATACGCAGTATTTT.

In its sample, this clonotype was seen a few times. The V gene is TRBV20-1, the J gene TRBJ2-1; D may be TRBD1 (5 bases). Germline V gene sequence: CDR1 DFQATT, CDR2 SNEGSKA (reference sequence). Trimming pared 2 bases from V and 3 bases from J, leaving 11 bases between. The CDR3 is 14 residues long. In nucleotides, the CDR3 is TGCAGTGCTAGATTGGACATTAACTACAATGAGCAGTTCTTC. This codes for CSARLDINYNEQFF.

This clonotype has at least ten counts. The chain uses TRBV25-1 and TRBJ2-5, with D hard to call. Trimming took 8 bases from V and 4 from J, leaving 8 bases between them. The length of the CDR3 is 11 residues. From germline, CDR1 is MGHDK and CDR2 SYGVNS. In nucleotides, the CDR3 is TGTGCCAGCGCCATGGTAGAGACCCAGTACTTC. Protein product: CASAMVETQYF. The full variable domain, in which reference TRBV25-1 and TRBJ2-5 provide the parts outside the CDR3, is EADIYQTPRYLVIGTGKKITLECSQTMGHDKMYWYQQDPGMELHLIHYSYGVNSTEKGDLSSESTVSRIRTEHFPLTLESARPSHTSQYLCASAMVETQYFGPGTRLLVL.

This clonotype was recorded a few times. The chain couples TRBV11-2 to TRBJ2-3; 14 nucleotides agree with TRBD2. The CDR3 is made up of 17 amino acids. The V and J ends lost 3 bases and 2 bases, in that order; junction bases with no gene match: 4. Germline CDR1 is SGHAT and CDR2 is FQNNGV. As DNA, the CDR3 is TGTGCCAGCAGCTTGGGACTAGCGGGGGATTACACAGATACGCAGTATTTT. Residues: CASSLGLAGDYTDTQYF.

This clonotype was observed a handful of times. V is TRBV5-6 and J is TRBJ2-2; 8 bases line up with TRBD2. Germline V CDR1 and CDR2: SGHDT, YYEEEE. The CDR3 extends over 14 amino acids. The V gene end was trimmed by 1 base and the J gene end by 4 bases; junction bases not matched to a gene: 0. CDR3 protein: CASSLTSGTGELFF. CDR3 DNA: TGTGCCAGCAGCTTGACTAGCGGCACCGGGGAGCTGTTTTTT.

This clonotype occurred many times. The chain combines TRBV12-5 with TRBJ2-1, with 8 bases aligning to TRBD2. With 0 bases clipped from V and 7 bases from J, the junction kept 2 bases outside the gene matches. This CDR3 is 14 amino acids long. Germline CDR1 LGHNT, CDR2 FRNRAP. The CDR3 protein is CASGLVGTRNEQFF. The DNA of the CDR3 is TGTGCTAGTGGTTTGGTAGGGACTAGAAATGAGCAGTTCTTC.

This chain uses TRBV18 with TRBJ1-5, with TRBD1 matching over 8 bases. In germline, CDR1 is KGHSH, CDR2 LQKENI. J was trimmed by 11 bases and V by 1 base; bases with no gene match: 10. The CDR3 sequence is 15 residues long. CDR3 nucleotide sequence: TGTGCCAGCTCACCACAGGCGCGGCAGGGGGCTTCCCAGCATTTT. Its translation is CASSPQARQGASQHF.